A single sample is the source of the 10 T cell receptor beta chains below, sequenced in a study of blood T cell repertoires in COVID-19. TCRdb's copy holds only in-frame clones and misses some; the assay was immunoSEQ multiplex PCR. The sample records about 150,000 clones, 80% to 90% being singletons. The material sequenced was peripheral blood. The receptors here all came from a woman aged 40-49 years with acute or convalescent COVID-19.

The chain uses TRBV11-2 and TRBJ1-4; D is ambiguous. V gave up 2 bases and J gave up 8 bases, with 15 bases separating them. There are 15 residues in the CDR3. CDR1 SGHAT and CDR2 FQNNGV come from the germline V gene. Here the CDR3 reads CASSLYEEREEKLFF. CDR3 in DNA: TGTGCCAGCAGCTTATATGAGGAGCGGGAAGAAAAACTGTTTTTT.

Here the CDR3 DNA reads TGTGCCAGTAGTATAGACTTGGACAGGGGAACTACAGATACGCAGTATTTT. It encodes CASSIDLDRGTTDTQYF. The rearrangement uses TRBV19 and TRBJ2-3; 9 bases line up with TRBD1. Unmatched junction bases numbered 7, after V lost 0 bases and J lost 3 bases. This CDR3 has 17 amino acids. The germline CDR1 and CDR2 sequences are LNHDA and SQIVND (reference sequence).

J is TRBJ2-1 and V is TRBV5-1; TRBD2 matches 11 bases. Germline values: CDR1 SGHRS, CDR2 YFSETQ. The V and J ends lost 4 bases and 6 bases, in that order; junction bases with no gene match: 6. This CDR3 is built from 15 residues. The CDR3 loop reads CASSVSGGAGNEQFF. The CDR3 coding sequence is TGCGCCAGCAGCGTTAGCGGGGGGGCGGGCAATGAGCAGTTCTTC.

This chain uses TRBV5-1 with TRBJ2-2; D unclear. V was clipped by 1 base and J by 5 bases, with 9 bases between them. Germline CDR1 SGHRS, CDR2 YFSETQ. This CDR3 has 14 residues. The CDR3: CASSLSVTTGELFF. Written as DNA, the CDR3 is TGCGCCAGCAGCTTGTCAGTAACGACCGGGGAGCTGTTTTTT.

The chain couples TRBV9 to TRBJ1-2, with TRBD1 as a possible D gene (6 bases). The CDR3 covers 15 residues. V lost 0 bases and J lost 0, with 9 bases in between. Germline V gene data show CDR1 as SGDLS and CDR2 as YYNGEE. The CDR3 spells CASSVGQAPNYGYTF. CDR3 coding DNA: TGTGCCAGCAGCGTAGGACAGGCCCCTAACTATGGCTACACCTTC.

The V gene is TRBV6-5, the J gene TRBJ1-1, with a possible D match to TRBD1 (6 bases). In germline, CDR1 is MNHEY, CDR2 SVGAGI. V was shortened by 6 bases and J by 4 bases, with 18 bases between the two germline ends. This CDR3 contains 15 residues. This CDR3 is CASSSNTGRGTEAFF. The CDR3 coding sequence is TGTGCCAGCAGCTCGAACACAGGGAGAGGCACTGAAGCTTTCTTT.

V is TRBV30 and J is TRBJ2-7; 7 nucleotides line up with TRBD2. CDR3 length: 13 residues. The junction had 3 bases not matched to a gene; V was cut back by 1 base and J by 3 bases. Germline loops: CDR1 GTSNPN, CDR2 SVGIG (reference sequence). This CDR3 reads CAWSAGGNYEQYF. As DNA, the CDR3 is TGTGCCTGGAGTGCCGGGGGGAACTACGAGCAGTACTTC.

This clone was detected a few times. This sequence joins TRBV30 and TRBJ1-6, with TRBD1 matching over 7 bases. V was pared by 5 bases and J by 7 bases, with 11 bases of the junction left unmatched. The CDR3 has 15 amino acids. Per germline, CDR1 GTSNPN and CDR2 SVGIG (reference sequence). CDR3 nucleotide sequence: TGTGCCTGGGCTCTCCTCATGACAGGGAATTCACCCCTCCACTTT. This codes for CAWALLMTGNSPLHF. Looking up the rest from reference TRBV30 and TRBJ1-6 gives the full variable domain: SQTIHQWPATLVQPVGSPLSLECTVEGTSNPNLYWYRQAAGRGLQLLFYSVGIGQISSEVPQNLSASRPQDRQFILSSKKLLLSDSGFYLCAWALLMTGNSPLHFGNGTRLTVT.

This chain uses TRBV7-9 with TRBJ2-1; D is possibly TRBD2 (5 bases). The CDR3 totals 15 residues. Germline assignment: CDR1 SEHNR and CDR2 FQNEAQ (reference sequence). The V end was cut by 4 bases, the J end by 0 bases, with 10 bases between. CDR3 residues: CASSYLGSSYNEQFF. The CDR3 DNA reads TGTGCCAGCAGCTATTTAGGGAGCTCCTACAATGAGCAGTTCTTC.

The V call is TRBV5-4, the J call TRBJ1-5, with TRBD1 matching 9 bases. V lost 4 bases and J lost 3; bases outside the gene matches: 5. This CDR3 region has 15 residues. Germline CDR1 reads SGHNT; CDR2 reads YYREEE (reference sequence). CDR3 sequence: CASSPGTGPNQPQHF. The CDR3 DNA reads as TGTGCCAGCAGCCCCGGGACAGGGCCCAATCAGCCCCAGCATTTT.